What follows are 13 T cell receptor beta chains derived from one specimen sequenced in a study of shared clonotypes between healthy human individuals. Profiling relied on immunoSEQ multiplex PCR, and the TCRdb table lists in-frame clones only, not all of them. The table includes 2 million to 2.5 million clones, 92% detected once. The sequencing sample was made of naive CD4+ T cells from PBMCs. Subset of the sample: CD45RA+ positively selected. The receptors were gathered from a young man in good health. Some clones in this sample may be carry-over from other donors' samples.

This clone came up once. The chain carries TRBV29-1 and TRBJ2-2, with D perhaps assigned TRBD1 or TRBD2 (5 bases each). This CDR3 has 15 amino acids. V lost 4 bases to trimming and J lost 0 bases, with 12 bases between them. CDR1 is SQVTM, CDR2 ANQGSEA, per germline. DNA of the CDR3: TGCAGCGTTGTTCCAGGGAGATCGAACACCGGGGAGCTGTTTTTT. It specifies CSVVPGRSNTGELFF.

The chain combines TRBV28 with TRBJ2-7, with D perhaps TRBD2 (5 bases). The V end was cut by 1 base, the J end by 4 bases, with 14 bases between. The CDR3 sequence is 15 residues long. Germline lookup yields CDR1 MDHEN and CDR2 SYDVKM. The CDR3 coding sequence is TGTGCCAGCAGTTTATCCGACCCCGGGGTTTACGAGCAGTACTTC. Protein product: CASSLSDPGVYEQYF.

The rearrangement links TRBV6-5 to TRBJ1-3; D is possibly TRBD1 (5 bases). The germline CDR1 and CDR2 sequences are MNHEY and SVGAGI. Trimming pared 6 bases from V and 5 bases from J, leaving 17 bases between. The length of the CDR3 is 15 residues. The CDR3 sequence is CASRPARGWRNTIYF. As DNA, the CDR3 is TGTGCCAGCAGACCCGCGAGGGGCTGGAGAAACACCATATATTTT.

This clone was observed a few times. V and J are TRBV20-1 and TRBJ1-1; D not resolved. The V gene lost 0 bases and the J gene lost 5 bases, with 4 bases spanning the gap. The CDR3 has 11 residues. The V gene's germline CDR1 is DFQATT and CDR2 SNEGSKA (reference sequence). The CDR3 spells CSAREGTEAFF. DNA of the CDR3: TGCAGTGCTAGAGAGGGAACTGAAGCTTTCTTT.

The chain carries TRBV4-1 and TRBJ2-5; D possibly matches TRBD1 or TRBD2 (7 bases each). The germline V gene encodes CDR1 MGHRA and CDR2 YSYEKL. Trimming pared 6 bases from V and 4 bases from J, leaving 27 bases between. The CDR3 is 18 residues long. For the CDR3, the DNA is TGCGCCAGCAGTCGAGGGCAGGGGGAGGGCCTGAAGGGAGAGACCCAGTACTTC. Protein sequence: CASSRGQGEGLKGETQYF.

In its sample, this clone was seen a few times. The chain combines TRBV9 with TRBJ1-1, with a weak D call TRBD1 (5 bases). The length of the CDR3 is 15 residues. Trimming pared 2 bases from V and 1 base from J, leaving 12 bases between. CDR1 and CDR2 from the germline V gene are SGDLS and YYNGEE. CDR3 protein: CASSVYHTGNTEAFF. CDR3 sequence (DNA): TGTGCCAGCAGCGTCTATCATACAGGGAACACTGAAGCTTTCTTT.

The rearrangement joins TRBV5-5 to TRBJ2-5; D perhaps matches TRBD1 (5 bases). Trimming stripped 4 bases from V and 5 bases from J, with 18 bases between. This CDR3 spans 15 amino acids. Looked up from germline, CDR1 is SGHKS and CDR2 is YYEKEE (reference sequence). In nucleotides, the CDR3 is TGTGCCAGCAGCACCGCCAGGGAAGGTGGGGAGACCCAGTACTTC. Amino acids: CASSTAREGGETQYF.

A note on this clone: Other DNA sequences in this specimen translate into the identical CDR3. The chain is built from TRBV10-1 and TRBJ1-2; no firm D call. The CDR3 is 13 residues long. Germline V gives CDR1 WNHNN, CDR2 SYGVQD (reference sequence). Trimming removed 5 bases at V and 2 bases at J, with 9 bases between. The CDR3 protein is CASSPGGNYGYTF. CDR3 coding DNA: TGCGCCAGCAGTCCCGGAGGAAACTATGGCTACACCTTC.

This clone was recorded only once. The chain employs TRBV5-1 and TRBJ2-3; the match to TRBD2 covers 16 bases. The CDR3 consists of 19 residues. Trimming took 4 bases from V and 5 from J; bases not matched to a gene: 13. The germline CDR1 and CDR2 sequences are SGHRS and YFSETQ. CDR3 loop: CASSGHPGLAGGQVDTQYF. CDR3 nucleotide sequence: TGCGCCAGCAGCGGACACCCGGGACTAGCGGGAGGGCAGGTAGATACGCAGTATTTT.

The chain is built from TRBV5-1 and TRBJ2-2; TRBD2 agrees at 11 bases. The CDR3 length is 15 residues. Unmatched junction bases numbered 6, after V lost 7 bases and J lost 4 bases. Looked up from germline, CDR1 is SGHRS and CDR2 is YFSETQ. The CDR3 nucleotides are TGCGCCAGCTCGCTAGCGGGAGGTCGCACCGGGGAGCTGTTTTTT. Amino acid sequence: CASSLAGGRTGELFF.

The chain couples TRBV6-1 to TRBJ1-5; a weak D match, TRBD1 (6 bases). This CDR3 contains 15 residues. Germline V gene sequence: CDR1 MNHNS, CDR2 SASEGT. V was shortened by 0 bases and J by 3 bases, with 9 bases between the two germline ends. CDR3 residues: CASSEATGLNQPQHF. The CDR3, as DNA: TGTGCCAGCAGTGAAGCGACAGGTCTCAATCAGCCCCAGCATTTT.

The gene calls are TRBV9 and TRBJ2-2, with a weak D call TRBD1 (6 bases). Trimming removed 3 bases at V and 6 bases at J, with 12 bases between. This CDR3 spans 14 amino acids. The germline CDR1 and CDR2 sequences are SGDLS and YYNGEE. The CDR3: CASSAQGWSGELFF. The CDR3 DNA reads TGTGCCAGCAGCGCTCAGGGGTGGTCCGGGGAGCTGTTTTTT. Full variable domain (rest looked up from reference TRBV9 and TRBJ2-2): DSGVTQTPKHLITATGQRVTLRCSPRSGDLSVYWYQQSLDQGLQFLIQYYNGEERAKGNILERFSAQQFPDLHSELNLSSLELGDSALYFCASSAQGWSGELFFGEGSRLTVL.

This clone was picked up one time. This chain links TRBV19 with TRBJ2-5; TRBD1 agrees at 7 bases. V shed 3 bases and J 0 bases; nucleotides not matched to a gene: 1. CDR1 and CDR2 from the germline V gene are LNHDA and SQIVND (reference sequence). There are 14 residues in the CDR3. Here the CDR3 DNA reads TGTGCCAGTAGTATCGGACAGGACCAAGAGACCCAGTACTTC. Translated, it gives CASSIGQDQETQYF. The full variable domain, with the rest looked up from reference TRBV19 and TRBJ2-5, is DGGITQSPKYLFRKEGQNVTLSCEQNLNHDAMYWYRQDPGQGLRLIYYSQIVNDFQKGDIAEGYSVSREKKESFPLTVTSAQKNPTAFYLCASSIGQDQETQYFGPGTRLLVL.